This is a list of T cell receptor beta chains from one sample in a study of CD8 T cells in ankylosing spondylitis. TCRdb re-analysed the 5' RACE reads in MiXCR, keeping a single row per CDR3 protein. The repertoire holds about 200,000 distinct CDR3 sequences, more than 10% seen once, with 16% in the top ten. The specimen sequenced was blood, either unsorted or a sorted T cell fraction (not recorded which). These receptors were obtained from a male donor with ankylosing spondylitis or in good health (not recorded which). Both conserved end residues are part of each CDR3. The order of the fields is J gene, D gene, V gene, clone size, CDR3 DNA, CDR3 protein. The D gene is left open where the match is weak. Only part of the rows carry a size: once, few, many, or a class if the clone is expanded.

j_gene: TRBJ2-2; d_gene: NA; v_gene: TRBV10-2; abundance: few; CDR3nt: TGCGCCAGCACAACTATTCCGGGACGGGGAAACACCGGGGAGCTGTTTTTT; CDR3aa: CASTTIPGRGNTGELFF
j_gene: TRBJ2-3; d_gene: TRBD1; v_gene: TRBV5-1; abundance: NA; CDR3nt: TGCGCCAGCACTTCATCACAGGGGATAAGCACAGATACGCAGTATTTT; CDR3aa: CASTSSQGISTDTQYF
j_gene: TRBJ1-1; d_gene: NA; v_gene: TRBV20-1; abundance: many; CDR3nt: TGCAGTGCTAGAGAACCAGGGTCCAACACTGAAGCTTTCTTT; CDR3aa: CSAREPGSNTEAFF
j_gene: TRBJ2-7; d_gene: TRBD1; v_gene: TRBV6-1; abundance: NA; CDR3nt: TGTGCCAGCAGCTCGACAGGGTTGGGCGAGCAGTACTTC; CDR3aa: CASSSTGLGEQYF
j_gene: TRBJ2-1; d_gene: TRBD1; v_gene: TRBV30; abundance: NA; CDR3nt: TGTGCCTGGAGCTTGGGACAGGGGTCGAGGAATGAGCAGTTCTTC; CDR3aa: CAWSLGQGSRNEQFF
j_gene: TRBJ2-7; d_gene: NA; v_gene: TRBV29-1; abundance: few; CDR3nt: TGCAGCGTTGGGGGTGGGGTCTCCTACGAGCAGTACTTC; CDR3aa: CSVGGGVSYEQYF
j_gene: TRBJ2-1; d_gene: NA; v_gene: TRBV29-1; abundance: many; CDR3nt: TGCAGCGTTGAAGATCGACACCTATACAATGAGCAGTTCTTC; CDR3aa: CSVEDRHLYNEQFF
j_gene: TRBJ1-1; d_gene: NA; v_gene: TRBV10-2; abundance: few; CDR3nt: TGCGCCATCCAGGGTTTTGTGGGCACTGAAGCTTTCTTT; CDR3aa: CAIQGFVGTEAFF
j_gene: TRBJ1-4; d_gene: TRBD1; v_gene: TRBV5-6; abundance: NA; CDR3nt: TGTGCCAGCAGCTTGGGCGGACAGGCAACTAATGAAAAACTGTTTTTT; CDR3aa: CASSLGGQATNEKLFF
j_gene: TRBJ2-7; d_gene: NA; v_gene: TRBV20-1; abundance: NA; CDR3nt: TGCAGTGCTCAGAGGGGGTACGAGCAGTACTTC; CDR3aa: CSAQRGYEQYF
j_gene: TRBJ2-3; d_gene: TRBD2; v_gene: TRBV5-1; abundance: NA; CDR3nt: TGCGCCAGCAGCTCAAGACTAGCGGGAGCGACAGATACGCAGTATTTT; CDR3aa: CASSSRLAGATDTQYF
j_gene: TRBJ2-2; d_gene: NA; v_gene: TRBV4-1; abundance: many; CDR3nt: TGCGCCAGCAGCCGCTTGTCCGGGGAGCTGTTTTTT; CDR3aa: CASSRLSGELFF